The rows below give T cell receptor beta chains drawn from one sample of a study of radiotherapy plus CTLA-4 blockade in lung cancer. The repertoire was sequenced with immunoSEQ multiplex PCR; TCRdb's copy has only in-frame clones and lacks some. This repertoire shows tens of thousands of clones, roughly 79% found once; its top ten account for approximately 3.8%. Sample: peripheral blood, taken from a patient treated with radiotherapy plus ipilimumab. The receptors stem from a human donor with non-small cell lung cancer who had a partial response to radiotherapy plus ipilimumab. Some clones in this sample may be carry-over from other donors' samples. Both conserved end residues are part of each CDR3. The order of the fields is V gene, clone size, D gene, J gene, CDR3 DNA, CDR3 protein. D genes are given only for firm matches. Expanded clones get a size class; other rows say once, few or many, or leave the size out.

TRBV2	.	.	TRBJ1-3	TGTGCCAGCAAAGACTGGCAGGGGACTGGAAACACCATATATTTT	CASKDWQGTGNTIYF
TRBV4-2	.	.	TRBJ1-4	TGTGCCAGCAGCAGGGAGGCAACTAATGAAAAACTGTTTTTT	CASSREATNEKLFF
TRBV7-3	once	.	TRBJ2-3	TGTGCCAGCAGCACCCCCGGTGGGGGCGGGAGTACAGATACGCAGTATTTT	CASSTPGGGGSTDTQYF
TRBV5-1	.	TRBD1	TRBJ2-7	TGCGCCAGCAGCTTGGGAGGGTTGCAGGGGGCAATCGAGCAGTACTTC	CASSLGGLQGAIEQYF
TRBV30	.	.	TRBJ2-5	TGTGCCTGCTCAAAGGGGGGGCGGTGGGGGACCCAGTACTTC	CACSKGGRWGTQYF
TRBV2	few	TRBD1	TRBJ1-2	TGTGCCAGCAGCGTGGACAGGGGTTATGGCTACACCTTC	CASSVDRGYGYTF
TRBV6-6	.	.	TRBJ1-5	TGTGCCAGCAGTTACTCGGGGGGTAATAGCAATCAGCCCCAGCATTTT	CASSYSGGNSNQPQHF
TRBV28	.	TRBD2	TRBJ2-7	TGTGCCAGCAGGCAACTAGCGGGAGCCCGCGAGCAGTACTTC	CASRQLAGAREQYF
TRBV9	few	TRBD1	TRBJ2-4	TGTGCCAGCAGTCGGACAGGGATAAATGCCAAAAACATTCAGTACTTC	CASSRTGINAKNIQYF
TRBV4-3	.	.	TRBJ1-1	TGCGCCAGCAGCTTACGGTGGAACACTGAAGCTTTCTTT	CASSLRWNTEAFF
TRBV19	.	.	TRBJ2-1	TGTGCCAGTGGGAACTTCATAGGGGATGAGCAGTTCTTC	CASGNFIGDEQFF
TRBV6-1	.	TRBD1	TRBJ1-4	TGTGCCAGCAGTGTGGACAGGGGGTTTACAACTAATGAAAAACTGTTTTTT	CASSVDRGFTTNEKLFF
TRBV5-1	.	TRBD1	TRBJ2-5	TGCGCCAGCAGCCAAATCGGGACAGAGGGGGAGACCCAGTACTTC	CASSQIGTEGETQYF
TRBV18	few	.	TRBJ1-3	TGTGCCAGCTCACTTCAGGAGGCCAGCTCTGGAAACACCATATATTTT	CASSLQEASSGNTIYF
TRBV7-3	few	TRBD1	TRBJ1-2	TGTGCCAGCAGCCACGGGACAGGCTATGGCTACACCTTC	CASSHGTGYGYTF
TRBV7-2	.	TRBD1	TRBJ2-5	TGTGCCAGCAAAAACCCGGGACAGTCTCAAGAGACCCAGTACTTC	CASKNPGQSQETQYF
TRBV7-2	once	TRBD2	TRBJ2-3	TGTGCCAGCAGCTGGGCGGGGGGCCCCACAGATACGCAGTATTTT	CASSWAGGPTDTQYF
TRBV7-9	.	.	TRBJ2-2	TGTGCCAGCAGCCCCGGGTTGGACAGTTCCACCGGGGAGCTGTTTTTT	CASSPGLDSSTGELFF
TRBV6-6	few	.	TRBJ1-2	TGTGCCAGCAGCCCACAGAGCAACTATGGCTACACCTTC	CASSPQSNYGYTF
TRBV6-1	.	.	TRBJ2-3	TGTGCCAGCAGTGAAGCACCTAGACCCGCAGATACGCAGTATTTT	CASSEAPRPADTQYF
TRBV5-1	.	.	TRBJ2-7	TGCGCCAGCAGCTTGTCCCCGAGTTCCCACGAGCAGTACTTC	CASSLSPSSHEQYF
TRBV5-8	few	.	TRBJ1-5	TGTGCCAGCAGTACCGGGATCAATAGCAATCAGCCCCAGCATTTT	CASSTGINSNQPQHF
TRBV7-2	.	TRBD1	TRBJ1-1	TGTGCCAGCAGCCAATGGACAGGGGAGAACACTGAAGCTTTCTTT	CASSQWTGENTEAFF
TRBV15	.	TRBD1	TRBJ2-5	TGTGCCACCAGCAGAGGCCGACAGGGTAAAGAGACCCAGTACTTC	CATSRGRQGKETQYF
TRBV18	.	.	TRBJ2-3	TGTGCCAGCTCACCGATCCAGGGGCGAGTATCTGGCACAGATACGCAGTATTTT	CASSPIQGRVSGTDTQYF
TRBV7-3	.	.	TRBJ2-1	TGTGCCAGCAGCCTAAACCGGGAAGAGCAGTTCTTC	CASSLNREEQFF
TRBV5-4	.	TRBD1	TRBJ1-2	TGTGCCAGCAGCTTGGATGAGGGGGCGGGTGGCTACACCTTC	CASSLDEGAGGYTF
TRBV4-1	.	TRBD2	TRBJ2-4	TGCGCCAGCAGCCAAGAGGCGGGAGTGGCCAAAAACATTCAGTACTTC	CASSQEAGVAKNIQYF
TRBV6-5	.	TRBD1	TRBJ2-3	TGTGCCAGCAGTTGGAACAGGGGTAGCACAGATACGCAGTATTTT	CASSWNRGSTDTQYF
TRBV7-2	.	.	TRBJ1-2	TGTGCCAGCAGCTTGGGCCTGGGGGGGCAATATGGCTACACCTTC	CASSLGLGGQYGYTF
TRBV2	.	.	TRBJ2-1	TGTGCCAGCAGAGGGCGGACTGTTTCCTACAATGAGCAGTTCTTC	CASRGRTVSYNEQFF
TRBV11-3	few	.	TRBJ1-2	TGTGCCAGCAGCTTAGGACTAGACTATGGCTACACCTTC	CASSLGLDYGYTF
TRBV28	.	.	TRBJ2-4	TGTGCCAGCAGTTTAGGTTTCGGCAGGGCCAATTACATTCAGTACTTC	CASSLGFGRANYIQYF
TRBV9	.	.	TRBJ2-1	TGTGCCAGCAGCGGGGGGGACTCCCGAGGTGGTGAGCAGTTCTTC	CASSGGDSRGGEQFF
TRBV6-6	few	.	TRBJ1-5	TGTGCCAGCAGTTACTCGATCTTCCAGGCCCAGCATTTT	CASSYSIFQAQHF
TRBV7-3	once	.	TRBJ1-6	TGTGCCAGCTCTCGAGTCGCCATCAGGGGATCACCCCTCCACTTT	CASSRVAIRGSPLHF
TRBV6-1	.	TRBD1	TRBJ1-2	TGTGCCAGCAGTGAAGAAGGGACAGGGGGCATCGGCTACACCTTC	CASSEEGTGGIGYTF
TRBV7-2	.	.	TRBJ1-2	TGTGCCAGCAGCGGCCACAGGAACGACTATGGCTACACCTTC	CASSGHRNDYGYTF
TRBV4-2	once	TRBD2	TRBJ2-5	TGTGCCAGCAGCCAAGGTCAGCGGGGTAATCAGGCGACCCAGTACTTC	CASSQGQRGNQATQYF
TRBV30	.	.	TRBJ1-3	TGTGCCTGGAGCCTAAGCGGCAACACCATATATTTT	CAWSLSGNTIYF
TRBV11-2	once	TRBD1	TRBJ2-7	TGTGCCAGCAGCCGGACAGGGGCCTACGAGCAGTACTTC	CASSRTGAYEQYF
TRBV6-5	.	TRBD1	TRBJ2-5	TGTGCCAGCAGTTACGCTACAGGGGGGTCCCAAGAGACCCAGTACTTC	CASSYATGGSQETQYF
TRBV6-5	.	.	TRBJ2-1	TGTGCCAGCACCCCCGGACGGAGGACCTATGAGCAGTTCTTC	CASTPGRRTYEQFF
TRBV7-9	.	TRBD2	TRBJ2-7	TGTGCCAGCAGCACTAGCGGCTCCTACGAGCAGTACTTC	CASSTSGSYEQYF
TRBV5-4	.	.	TRBJ1-5	TGTGCCAGCAGCTTGGATGGGGCAGGGTATAGCAATCAGCCCCAGCATTTT	CASSLDGAGYSNQPQHF
TRBV28	.	.	TRBJ1-3	TGTGCCAGCAGTTCCCCAGGATCGGGAAACACCATATATTTT	CASSSPGSGNTIYF
TRBV5-1	few	TRBD1	TRBJ1-1	TGCGCCAGCAGTCAGGGGCTCCAGGGGGACACTGAAGCTTTCTTT	CASSQGLQGDTEAFF
TRBV5-4	.	TRBD1	TRBJ1-3	TGTGCCAGCAGCTCGGACAGGGGGCGAAACACCATATATTTT	CASSSDRGRNTIYF
TRBV4-3	.	.	TRBJ1-6	TGCGCCAGCAGCCAAGGATGGCGGGATTCACCCCTCCACTTT	CASSQGWRDSPLHF
TRBV23-1	.	TRBD1	TRBJ2-1	TGCGCCGGACGCCTTAAGACCGGGACAGGGAGTTGTGGGTTCTTC	CAGRLKTGTGSCGFF
TRBV7-2	once	TRBD1	TRBJ2-7	TGTGCCAGCAGTCGGTCTGGGGGACAGGGCCTTTGGGAGCAGTACTTC	CASSRSGGQGLWEQYF
TRBV5-1	.	TRBD2	TRBJ2-3	TGCGCCAGCAGCTTGGAACCTAGCGGGGGACGGGATACGCAGTATTTT	CASSLEPSGGRDTQYF
TRBV28	.	TRBD1	TRBJ2-2	TGTGCCAGCAGGCCCCCCGGGACAGGGGACACCGGGGAGCTGTTTTTT	CASRPPGTGDTGELFF
TRBV19	.	TRBD1	TRBJ1-5	TGTGCCAGTGGGACAGGGCAAATCAATCAGCCCCAGCATTTT	CASGTGQINQPQHF
TRBV10-2	few	TRBD2	TRBJ2-1	TGCGCCAGCAGTGGACTAGCGGGGGGGCCGTCTCGCAATGAGCAGTTCTTC	CASSGLAGGPSRNEQFF
TRBV5-1	once	.	TRBJ2-7	TGCGCCAGCAGCTTTTCCCCCCCCGGGATATCAGGACAGCCCTACGAGCAGTACTTC	CASSFSPPGISGQPYEQYF
TRBV20-1	.	.	TRBJ2-1	TGCAGTGCTAGAGTAGTGAATGAGCAGTTCTTC	CSARVVNEQFF
TRBV5-1	.	TRBD2	TRBJ2-2	TGCGCCAGCAGCTTGGCTAGCGGGAGCACCGGGGAGCTGTTTTTT	CASSLASGSTGELFF